This T cell receptor beta chain was sequenced during a study of shared clonotypes between healthy human individuals. Study as a whole: CD4 naive and memory got three plates each, CD8 naive two, CD8 memory one.

This clone turned up a few times. No antigen is known for it. Other DNA sequences in the sample encode the same CDR3. Study-wide results and caveats: The generation probabilities recorded for non-shared clonotypes fell below those of clonotypes shared by all four donors.

Clones were read by immunoSEQ multiplex PCR, and TCRdb kept only the in-frame ones, dropping some. Of hundreds of thousands of clones detected, approximately 79% appear once; the ten largest clones hold approximately 10%. This TCR came from a young man in good health. Sequenced material: memory CD4+ T cells sorted from blood. As for subset: CD45RA-negative fraction.

The CDR3 nucleotides are TGTGCCAGCTCACCCTCAGAGACCCAGTACTTC. This encodes CASSPSETQYF. The genes are TRBV18 and TRBJ2-5, with no clear D. Trimming removed 3 bases at V and 4 bases at J, with 3 bases between. Germline-derived CDR1 and CDR2 are KGHSH and LQKENI. This CDR3 has 11 amino acids.